A single T cell receptor beta chain is shown here with its context. The clone's antigen remains unknown. Per-nucleotide qualities are absent, and no much larger clonotype sits a single base away. The library relied on the immunoSEQ multiplex PCR assay. The deep sequencing platform assayed 90,000 to 100,000 TCR templates per sample. Genomic DNA extracted from sorted T cells was used for TCRbeta CDR3 sequencing. The paper's processing steps were these. The R programming language was used for the clonal analysis of the TCRbeta CDR3 data. Comparing unstimulated samples against CFSE-low samples taken after the reaction was how alloreactive CD4+ and CD8+ clones were defined. By matching sequences to the repertoires of sorted unstimulated Treg and non-Treg cells, each alloreactive CD4+ clone was assigned a regulatory or non-regulatory origin. Not all clones reach the TCRdb copy of this immuneACCESS table, which keeps in-frame sequences only. Checked studies attribute under half of the gap to unresolved V genes and leave the rest unexplained. V and J calls and clone size come straight from that table; D and trimming were deduced from the DNA. This sample lists roughly 26,000 clones; roughly 84% were detected once. About 22% of the sample rests with the top ten.

The record originates from a study of siplizumab effects on memory and regulatory T cells (dated by TCRdb to the late 2010s). Study-wide context: The study looked at the effect of siplizumab, an anti-CD2 antibody, on alloreactive T-cell subsets in allogeneic mixed lymphocyte reactions made from human PBMCs. On the study overall, not on this receptor specifically: Among mappable alloreactive CD4+ clones, the Treg-derived fraction averaged approximately 69% with siplizumab versus 26.9% in control reactions. Siplizumab significantly lowered the cumulative frequency of alloreactive sequences that could be traced to unstimulated CD4+ memory T cells. Because sequences below about 10^-5 frequency were poorly captured, only a minor fraction of alloreactive clones could be mapped to unstimulated subsets. Whether proliferating Tregs from siplizumab cultures actually had suppressive function was not functionally confirmed. About 75-95% of proliferating CD4+ or CD8+ clones could not be given a naive or memory phenotype. Compared with memory T cells, unstimulated naive T cells appeared more diverse, and naive cells seemed to make a substantial contribution to the alloresponse.

In a few donor pairs, further sequencing was done on unstimulated CD8+ naive, CD4+ memory, CD8+ TEMRA, CD4+ naive and CD8+ effector memory subsets. TCRbeta CDR3 sequencing was performed on sorted unstimulated T cells and on proliferating T cells recovered from mixed lymphocyte reactions. Fresh whole blood from fewer than twelve HLA-typed healthy donors was used to isolate PBMCs. This clonotype originated in a human donor in good health. What was sequenced was memory CD4+ T cells sorted from blood. This sample's cell subset or site label indicates: unstimulated CD4+ memory T cells.

The CDR3 in this case is CASRGLAGANEQFF. The DNA sequence follows: TGTGCCAGCAGGGGACTAGCGGGAGCGAATGAGCAGTTCTTC. The V gene is TRBV27 and the J gene is TRBJ2-1; TRBD2 fits 14 bases in the junction. Compared with germline, V lacks 6 bases and J lacks 7 bases; bases without a gene match: 2. The germline V gene (reference sequence) supplies CDR1 MNHEY and CDR2 SMNVEV. Its CDR3 holds 14 amino acids, cysteine through phenylalanine. Here the CDR3 DNA is all that survives: 42 bases in frame from base 1.